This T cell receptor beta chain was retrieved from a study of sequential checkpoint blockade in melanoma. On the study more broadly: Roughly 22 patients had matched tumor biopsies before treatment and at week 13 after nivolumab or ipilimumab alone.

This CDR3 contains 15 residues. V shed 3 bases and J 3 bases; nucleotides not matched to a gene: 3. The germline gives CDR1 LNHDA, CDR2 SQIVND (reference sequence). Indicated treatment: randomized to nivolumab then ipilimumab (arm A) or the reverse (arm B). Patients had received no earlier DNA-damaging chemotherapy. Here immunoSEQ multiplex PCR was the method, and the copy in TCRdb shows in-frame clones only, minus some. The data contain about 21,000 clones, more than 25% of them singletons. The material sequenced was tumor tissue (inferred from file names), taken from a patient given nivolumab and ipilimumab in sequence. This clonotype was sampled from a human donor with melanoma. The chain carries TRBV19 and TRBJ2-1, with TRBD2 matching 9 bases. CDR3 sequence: CASSILLAGYNEQFF. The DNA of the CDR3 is TGTGCCAGTAGTATCTTACTAGCGGGCTACAATGAGCAGTTCTTC.